The rows below give T cell receptor beta chains drawn from one sample of a study of blood T cell repertoires in COVID-19. The assay was immunoSEQ multiplex PCR, and TCRdb's table has in-frame clones only and misses some. This table has 250,000 to 350,000 clones, approximately 89% appearing once. The source material was peripheral blood. These receptors all come from an older woman with acute or convalescent COVID-19. Both conserved end residues are part of each CDR3. D genes are given only for firm matches. The size entry is marked missing in some rows and otherwise reads once, few, many or a size class.

V gene: TRBV11-2
D gene: NA
clone size: NA
J gene: TRBJ2-7
CDR3 protein: CASSLDRSRVNEQYF
CDR3 DNA: TGTGCCAGCAGCTTAGATCGGAGCAGGGTTAACGAGCAGTACTTC

V gene: TRBV5-8
D gene: NA
clone size: NA
J gene: TRBJ1-5
CDR3 protein: CASSPWGGQHQPQHF
CDR3 DNA: TGTGCCAGCTCCCCTTGGGGGGGTCAGCATCAGCCCCAGCATTTT

V gene: TRBV11-2
D gene: NA
clone size: NA
J gene: TRBJ2-3
CDR3 protein: CASMGHTDTQYF
CDR3 DNA: TGTGCCAGCATGGGACACACAGATACGCAGTATTTT

V gene: TRBV27
D gene: NA
clone size: NA
J gene: TRBJ1-1
CDR3 protein: CASSLRGGNTEAFF
CDR3 DNA: TGTGCCAGCAGTTTGAGGGGGGGGAACACTGAAGCTTTCTTT

V gene: TRBV11-1
D gene: NA
clone size: once
J gene: TRBJ2-1
CDR3 protein: CASSSRASGYNEQFF
CDR3 DNA: TGTGCCAGCAGCTCCCGGGCAAGCGGCTACAATGAGCAGTTCTTC

V gene: TRBV5-1
D gene: NA
clone size: NA
J gene: TRBJ2-1
CDR3 protein: CASSLGRENEQFF
CDR3 DNA: TGCGCCAGCAGCTTAGGCAGGGAAAATGAGCAGTTCTTC

V gene: TRBV9
D gene: NA
clone size: once
J gene: TRBJ2-3
CDR3 protein: CASSLGADTQYF
CDR3 DNA: TGTGCCAGCAGCCTCGGAGCGGATACGCAGTATTTT

V gene: TRBV6-1
D gene: NA
clone size: NA
J gene: TRBJ2-5
CDR3 protein: CASSEGGETQYF
CDR3 DNA: TGTGCCAGCAGTGAAGGAGGGGAGACCCAGTACTTC

V gene: TRBV11-2
D gene: NA
clone size: NA
J gene: TRBJ1-4
CDR3 protein: CASSSVGVLKLFF
CDR3 DNA: TGTGCCAGCAGCTCTGTCGGTGTGCTAAAACTGTTTTTT

V gene: TRBV28
D gene: NA
clone size: NA
J gene: TRBJ2-2
CDR3 protein: CASRSPEGANTGELFF
CDR3 DNA: TGTGCCAGCAGATCCCCGGAGGGCGCGAACACCGGGGAGCTGTTTTTT

V gene: TRBV5-1
D gene: NA
clone size: NA
J gene: TRBJ2-3
CDR3 protein: CASSLGTNTDTQYF
CDR3 DNA: TGCGCCAGCAGCCTGGGGACAAACACAGATACGCAGTATTTT

V gene: TRBV28
D gene: NA
clone size: NA
J gene: TRBJ1-2
CDR3 protein: CASSFRVIGYGYTF
CDR3 DNA: TGTGCCAGCAGTTTTCGAGTAATTGGCTATGGCTACACCTTC